The T cell receptor beta chain under discussion was sequenced for a study of T cell repertoires in cytomegalovirus infection. Across the study: Public TCR beta signatures provided an indication of both CMV infection and a matching HLA type. Whole-study results and caveats: Clonotype analysis showed dominance of the ex vivo response by HLA-C-restricted CMV-specific TCR beta clonotypes. Summed frequency of public TCR beta families distinguished CMV carriers with the relevant HLA.

On this clonotype itself: Its antigen is undetermined.

CDR3 length equals 17 residues. Trimming cost V 0 bases and J 5 bases, with 20 bases left between them. Germline V CDR1 and CDR2: SNHLY, FYNNEI. Each CDR3 protein gets one entry after TCRdb re-called the reads with MiXCR. The sample carries 150,000 to 200,000 distinct CDR3 sequences, 15% to 20% recorded once. The material sequenced was CD8+ T cells from PBMCs. The chain combines TRBV2 with TRBJ2-7; possibly TRBD1 for D (5 bases). The clonotype originates from a human donor in good health (CMV status not recorded). Some clones in this sample may be carry-over from other donors' samples. CDR3 nucleotides: TGTGCCAGCAGTGAAGCATCCATTCAGGGCCTCCACCACGAGCAGTACTTC. Translating it yields CASSEASIQGLHHEQYF.